These 27 T cell receptor beta chains share one sample of origin, sequenced in a study of blood T cell repertoires in COVID-19. Assay used: immunoSEQ multiplex PCR; TCRdb lists only in-frame clones, some missing. The table lists about 480,000 clones, around 87% of them singletons, with 1.5% to 2% in the top ten. Sequencing was carried out using PBMCs or T cells enriched from blood (not recorded which). The receptor source for this set is a middle-aged woman who had recovered from COVID-19.

The V gene is TRBV13, the J gene TRBJ1-2; possibly TRBD1 for D (5 bases). The germline gives CDR1 PRHDT, CDR2 FYEKMQ (reference sequence). The V and J ends lost 5 bases and 4 bases respectively, with 17 bases between them. The CDR3 loop spans 15 amino acids. CDR3 region: CASSPDIGRVYGYTF. CDR3 nucleotide sequence: TGTGCCAGCAGCCCGGACATAGGGAGGGTCTATGGCTACACCTTC.

The chain couples TRBV7-8 to TRBJ2-3, with D perhaps TRBD2 (6 bases). The CDR3 runs 13 residues. Germline V CDR1 and CDR2: SGHVS, FQNEAQ. Trimming left V 5 bases short and J 3 bases short, with 9 bases between. DNA of the CDR3: TGTGCCAGCAGCGTTCGGGAGACAGATACGCAGTATTTT. This codes for CASSVRETDTQYF.

The chain combines TRBV5-1 with TRBJ2-7; no reliable D call. The CDR3 length is 12 residues. V was cut by 0 bases and J by 5 bases, with 6 bases left in between. In germline, CDR1 is SGHRS, CDR2 YFSETQ. This chain's CDR3 is CASSLAMHEQYF. In DNA form, the CDR3 reads TGCGCCAGCAGCTTGGCTATGCACGAGCAGTACTTC. Complete variable domain (other parts from reference TRBV5-1 and TRBJ2-7): KAGVTQTPRYLIKTRGQQVTLSCSPISGHRSVSWYQQTPGQGLQFLFEYFSETQRNKGNFPGRFSGRQFSNSRSEMNVSTLELGDSALYLCASSLAMHEQYFGPGTRLTVT.

This clone was seen a single time. V gene TRBV4-2 combines with J gene TRBJ2-6, with a weak D call TRBD1 (5 bases). Germline loops: CDR1 LGHNA, CDR2 YNFKEQ. V lost 1 base, J lost 0 bases, and 13 bases lay in between. This CDR3 is built from 18 residues. CDR3 amino acids: CASSQVQGVSSGANVLTF. The CDR3 coding sequence is TGTGCCAGCAGCCAAGTCCAGGGCGTAAGCTCTGGGGCCAACGTCCTGACTTTC.

This chain uses TRBV24-1 with TRBJ2-5; D gene uncertain. CDR1 is KGHDR and CDR2 is SFDVKD in the germline V gene. Trimming removed 0 bases from V and 2 bases from J, with 9 bases in between. The CDR3 has 15 residues. This CDR3 reads CATSDLRGGQETQYF. DNA for the CDR3: TGTGCCACCAGTGATTTGCGAGGTGGACAAGAGACCCAGTACTTC.

The V gene is TRBV14, the J gene TRBJ1-3, with 10 bases identical to TRBD1. Germline V gives CDR1 SGHDN, CDR2 FVKESK. Trimming took 6 bases from V and 4 from J; bases not matched to a gene: 6. The CDR3 extends over 15 amino acids. The CDR3 DNA reads as TGTGCCAGCAGACCCGGGACAGGGGTCGGAAACACCATATATTTT. As protein: CASRPGTGVGNTIYF.

The rearrangement joins TRBV2 to TRBJ1-2; D is undetermined. The CDR3 length is 11 residues. The germline gives CDR1 SNHLY, CDR2 FYNNEI. V lost 4 bases to trimming and J lost 3 bases, with 3 bases between them. CDR3 coding DNA: TGTGCCAGCAGTGTCGACTATGGCTACACCTTC. Amino acids: CASSVDYGYTF. The full variable domain, with the rest looked up from reference TRBV2 and TRBJ1-2, is EPEVTQTPSHQVTQMGQEVILRCVPISNHLYFYWYRQILGQKVEFLVSFYNNEISEKSEIFDDQFSVERPDGSNFTLKIRSTKLEDSAMYFCASSVDYGYTFGSGTRLTVV.

The chain is built from TRBV13 and TRBJ2-7; the match to TRBD1 covers 10 bases. The CDR3 length is 14 residues. V lost 5 bases and J lost 1; bases outside the gene matches: 2. Germline values: CDR1 PRHDT, CDR2 FYEKMQ (reference sequence). This CDR3 reads CASSRGQGSYEQYF. CDR3 nucleotide sequence: TGTGCCAGCAGCAGGGGACAGGGGTCCTACGAGCAGTACTTC.

The chain recombines TRBV7-2 with TRBJ2-7; D not certain. The germline V gene has CDR1 SGHTA and CDR2 FQGNSA. CDR3 size: 14 residues. Between the trimmed V and J ends, which lost 5 bases and 2 bases, there was a span of 13 bases. DNA for the CDR3: TGTGCCAGCAGCCCCTCTCTTGGCCCCTACGAGCAGTACTTC. As protein: CASSPSLGPYEQYF.

The chain employs TRBV6-2 or TRBV6-3 and TRBJ1-2; 8 bases align to TRBD1. Trimming removed 4 bases from V and 3 bases from J; junction bases left unmatched: 10. Looked up from germline, CDR1 is MNHEY and CDR2 is SVGEGT. This CDR3 spans 16 amino acids. The CDR3 reads CASSLYQGAQDYGYTF. As DNA, the CDR3 is TGTGCCAGCAGTTTATATCAGGGGGCGCAAGACTATGGCTACACCTTC.

The gene calls are TRBV3-1 (or the pseudogene TRBV3-2) and TRBJ2-4, with 9 positions matching TRBD2. The V gene's germline CDR1 is LGHDT and CDR2 YNNKEL (reference sequence). CDR3 length equals 15 residues. V dropped 1 base and J dropped 6; count of bases not matched to a gene: 4. The CDR3 spells CASSQVETSGNIQYF. The CDR3 coding sequence is TGTGCCAGCAGCCAAGTGGAGACTAGCGGAAACATTCAGTACTTC.

This clone appeared a single time. Other DNA sequences within the sample encode an identical CDR3. The V gene is TRBV11-2, the J gene TRBJ2-2; D is ambiguous. V lost 7 bases, J lost 5 bases, and 17 bases lay in between. The CDR3 consists of 15 residues. Germline V gene sequence: CDR1 SGHAT, CDR2 FQNNGV. The CDR3 is CASTPFAGPTGELFF. CDR3 nucleotide sequence: TGTGCCAGCACCCCCTTTGCTGGGCCGACCGGGGAGCTGTTTTTT.

This clone was counted a few times. The chain has TRBV3-1 (or the pseudogene TRBV3-2) and TRBJ1-2; possible D gene TRBD1, 5 bases. CDR1 and CDR2 from the germline V gene are LGHDT and YNNKEL (reference sequence). With 1 base removed from V and 4 bases from J, the gap between germline ends came to 13 bases. This CDR3 contains 15 residues. The CDR3 sequence is CASSQGGEAGYGYTF. In DNA form, the CDR3 reads TGTGCCAGCAGCCAAGGAGGGGAGGCGGGCTATGGCTACACCTTC.

This chain links TRBV9 with TRBJ2-1; 7 bases line up with TRBD2. The length of the CDR3 is 15 residues. Germline V lookup: CDR1 SGDLS, CDR2 YYNGEE. V gave up 2 bases and J gave up 7 bases; unmatched junction bases: 9. The CDR3 DNA reads as TGTGCCAGCAGCGTTACGGGACTGGGGGGGAATGAGCAGTTCTTC. Translation gives CASSVTGLGGNEQFF.

The rearrangement links TRBV7-2 to TRBJ2-2, with 7 nucleotides matching TRBD1. The J segment lost 5 bases and the V segment lost 1 base, leaving 7 bases of the junction unmatched. From germline, CDR1 is SGHTA and CDR2 FQGNSA. The length of the CDR3 is 16 residues. The CDR3 spells CASSLGRRGSTGELFF. CDR3 in DNA: TGTGCCAGCAGCTTAGGTCGCAGGGGGTCTACCGGGGAGCTGTTTTTT.

This clone was counted once. The chain recombines TRBV19 with TRBJ1-3, with 7 bases lining up with TRBD1. Trimming removed 8 bases from V and 2 bases from J; junction bases left unmatched: 6. Germline CDR1 is LNHDA and CDR2 is SQIVND (reference sequence). The CDR3 has 14 residues. This CDR3 is CASSSDRAGNTIYF. Here the CDR3 DNA reads TGTGCCAGTTCCTCCGACAGGGCTGGAAACACCATATATTTT.

Only one count was recorded for this clone. The chain uses TRBV5-1 and TRBJ2-1; 11 nucleotides agree with TRBD2. The CDR3 extends over 16 amino acids. Germline CDR1 reads SGHRS; CDR2 reads YFSETQ. Trimming cost V 4 bases and J 4 bases; bases outside gene matches: 7. The CDR3 DNA reads TGCGCCAGCAGCACAACGACTAGCGGGATTTACAATGAGCAGTTCTTC. It yields the protein CASSTTTSGIYNEQFF. The full variable domain, rest sourced from reference TRBV5-1 and TRBJ2-1, is KAGVTQTPRYLIKTRGQQVTLSCSPISGHRSVSWYQQTPGQGLQFLFEYFSETQRNKGNFPGRFSGRQFSNSRSEMNVSTLELGDSALYLCASSTTTSGIYNEQFFGPGTRLTVL.

V and J are TRBV3-1 (or the pseudogene TRBV3-2) and TRBJ2-1, with 10 bases fitting TRBD2. Germline loops: CDR1 LGHDT, CDR2 YNNKEL (reference sequence). This CDR3 has 16 residues. Trimming removed 5 bases from V and 5 bases from J; junction bases left unmatched: 9. CDR3: CASSGHTSGANNEQFF. CDR3 nucleotide sequence: TGTGCCAGCAGCGGTCACACTAGCGGGGCAAACAATGAGCAGTTCTTC.

This sequence joins TRBV24-1 and TRBJ2-1, with 7 bases aligning to TRBD1. V shed 4 bases, J shed 4 bases, and the junction held 21 bases outside the gene matches. The CDR3 is 20 amino acids. Germline CDR1 reads KGHDR; CDR2 reads SFDVKD. The CDR3 loop reads CATSESAGTANAQTYNEQFF. The CDR3 DNA is TGTGCCACCAGTGAAAGTGCCGGGACAGCCAACGCCCAAACGTACAATGAGCAGTTCTTC.

The chain links TRBV7-9 to TRBJ2-1; no clear D gene. Germline values: CDR1 SEHNR, CDR2 FQNEAQ (reference sequence). The CDR3 length is 12 residues. V lost 3 bases and J 8 bases, leaving 8 bases between the germline ends. The CDR3 DNA reads TGTGCCAGCAGCTTTACTGCGGATGAGCAGTTCTTC. Its translation is CASSFTADEQFF.

The J gene is TRBJ1-5, the V gene TRBV5-1, with 7 bases lining up with TRBD1. The CDR3 loop spans 15 amino acids. Germline assignment: CDR1 SGHRS and CDR2 YFSETQ. Trimming at V came to 0 bases and at J to 1 base, leaving 1 base not matched to a gene. The CDR3 bases are TGCGCCAGCAGCTTGGACAGGGGAAGCAATCAGCCCCAGCATTTT. Translating it yields CASSLDRGSNQPQHF.

The rearrangement joins TRBV4-1 to TRBJ1-1, with 8 bases aligning to TRBD1. This CDR3 spans 17 amino acids. Per germline, CDR1 MGHRA and CDR2 YSYEKL. Germline trimming cut 0 bases from V and 1 base from J; bases unmatched to any gene: 7. CDR3 nucleotide sequence: TGCGCCAGCAGCCAAGATAGTGGACAGGGCTCGAACACTGAAGCTTTCTTT. It codes for CASSQDSGQGSNTEAFF.

The rearrangement uses TRBV7-4 and TRBJ2-1; 12 nucleotides align to TRBD2. Germline trimming cut 2 bases from V and 4 bases from J; bases unmatched to any gene: 6. The CDR3 has 17 amino acids. Germline values: CDR1 SGHVT, CDR2 SQSDAQ. CDR3 sequence: CASSLPLAGGPYNEQFF. CDR3 sequence (DNA): TGTGCCAGCAGCTTACCCCTAGCGGGAGGGCCGTACAATGAGCAGTTCTTC.

This chain connects TRBV24-1 to TRBJ2-3; possibly TRBD2 for D (6 bases). This CDR3 is 13 amino acids long. Germline-derived CDR1 and CDR2 are KGHDR and SFDVKD. The V gene lost 6 bases and the J gene lost 8 bases, with 14 bases spanning the gap. The CDR3 bases are TGTGCCACCAGTCGTAGCGGTGCAGTTACGCAGTATTTT. Amino acid sequence: CATSRSGAVTQYF.

V usage is TRBV14 and J usage is TRBJ2-1, with a possible D match to TRBD2 (6 bases). The V end lost 2 bases, the J end lost 10 bases, and 15 bases lay between the germline ends. The CDR3 is 14 amino acids. Germline V CDR1 and CDR2: SGHDN, FVKESK. As DNA, the CDR3 is TGTGCCAGCAGCCAAACCGGACTGGGGAGGGAGCAGTTCTTC. Protein sequence: CASSQTGLGREQFF.

The rearrangement links TRBV6-5 to TRBJ1-5, with a tentative D call TRBD1 (5 bases). Looked up from germline, CDR1 is MNHEY and CDR2 is SVGAGI. The CDR3 covers 13 residues. The germline V and J ends were trimmed by 10 bases and 2 bases, with 12 bases remaining between them. CDR3 sequence reads: CATMGGGNQPQHF. CDR3 DNA: TGTGCCACGATGGGGGGGGGCAATCAGCCCCAGCATTTT.

The chain joins TRBV4-3 to TRBJ2-1, with 12 bases identical to TRBD2. Germline trimming cut 1 base from V and 7 bases from J; bases unmatched to any gene: 8. This CDR3 region has 17 residues. The germline V gene encodes CDR1 LGHNA and CDR2 YSLEER. CDR3 amino acids: CASSQGMSGTSGNEQFF. The CDR3 DNA reads as TGCGCCAGCAGCCAAGGCATGTCCGGGACTAGCGGGAATGAGCAGTTCTTC.